Presented here are 15 T cell receptor beta chains from one specimen sequenced in a study of blood T cell repertoires in COVID-19. Using immunoSEQ multiplex PCR, the repertoire was profiled, and TCRdb retains in-frame clones only, with some absent. This sample has more than 120,000 clones; more than 75% occur once, and the top ten carry roughly 4.9%. The sample consisted of peripheral blood. Receptors originate from a human donor in a cohort sampled during active COVID-19.

The rearrangement joins TRBV15 to TRBJ2-3; 10 positions agree with TRBD2. The CDR3 length is 15 residues. The germline V gene has CDR1 LNHNV and CDR2 YYDKDF (reference sequence). V lost 4 bases to trimming and J lost 1 base; unmatched junction nucleotides: 2. This chain's CDR3 is CATSMLAGGTDTQYF. The CDR3 coding sequence is TGTGCCACCAGCATGCTAGCGGGGGGCACAGATACGCAGTATTTT.

CDR3 residues: CASSLGPDYNEQFF. DNA for the CDR3: TGTGCCAGCAGCTTAGGCCCAGACTACAATGAGCAGTTCTTC. The chain links TRBV7-2 to TRBJ2-1, with D hard to call. Trimming pared 1 base from V and 3 bases from J, leaving 7 bases between. The CDR3 is 14 residues long. The germline gives CDR1 SGHTA, CDR2 FQGNSA.

The V gene is TRBV9, the J gene TRBJ2-2, with 9 bases fitting TRBD1. Germline values: CDR1 SGDLS, CDR2 YYNGEE. CDR3 size: 16 residues. J gave up 7 bases and V 4 bases, and 11 bases lay outside the gene matches. CDR3 sequence: CASSLPTGGASGELFF. CDR3 DNA sequence: TGTGCCAGCAGCCTACCAACAGGGGGCGCGAGCGGGGAGCTGTTTTTT.

The V and J genes are TRBV14 and TRBJ1-2, with D hard to call. The CDR3 runs to 14 residues. V dropped 4 bases and J dropped 8 bases, with 17 bases sitting between them. CDR1 SGHDN and CDR2 FVKESK come from the germline V gene. The DNA of the CDR3 is TGTGCCAGCAGCCCCATCTTGCCACTATGGGGCTACACCTTC. Translating gives CASSPILPLWGYTF.

The chain has TRBV5-1 and TRBJ2-2, with D perhaps matching TRBD1 (5 bases). This CDR3 contains 16 residues. V was trimmed by 0 bases and J by 2 bases, leaving 11 bases between them. Germline lookup yields CDR1 SGHRS and CDR2 YFSETQ. The CDR3 DNA reads as TGCGCCAGCAGCTTGGTGGCAGGGCGCAACACCGGGGAGCTGTTTTTT. It yields the protein CASSLVAGRNTGELFF.

This sequence joins TRBV27 and TRBJ2-7; maybe TRBD2 (5 bases). The CDR3 runs 12 residues. Trimming stripped 5 bases from V and 2 bases from J, with 7 bases between. Per germline, CDR1 MNHEY and CDR2 SMNVEV (reference sequence). The CDR3 DNA follows: TGTGCCAGCAGTGCCGGGACCTACGAGCAGTACGTC. This sequence encodes CASSAGTYEQYV.

This clone was observed once. The chain carries TRBV12-5 and TRBJ2-3, with 13 positions matching TRBD2. Germline V gene data show CDR1 as LGHNT and CDR2 as FRNRAP. This CDR3 contains 17 residues. V shed 1 base, J shed 7 bases, and the junction held 8 bases outside the gene matches. CDR3 sequence: CASGLAERTSGGYTQYF. The CDR3, as DNA: TGTGCTAGTGGTTTGGCCGAAAGGACTAGCGGGGGATATACGCAGTATTTT.

There are a few counts of this clone. A junction boundary mismatches the germline segment, possibly from a read error. The chain employs TRBV7-7 and TRBJ1-3, with TRBD1 matching 8 bases. Germline CDR1 SSHAT, CDR2 FNYEAQ (reference sequence). The CDR3 extends over 16 amino acids. CDR3 protein: CASSPGTGYSGNTIYF. CDR3 coding DNA: TGTGCTAGCAGCCCAGGGACAGGCTACTCTGGAAACACCATATATTTT.

The genes are TRBV28 and TRBJ1-6; D not resolved. V lost 3 bases to trimming and J lost 5 bases, with 2 bases between them. This CDR3 contains 12 residues. Germline CDR1 reads MDHEN; CDR2 reads SYDVKM. CDR3 protein: CASSFNNSPLHF. CDR3 bases: TGTGCCAGCAGTTTTAATAATTCACCCCTCCACTTT. Supplemented by reference TRBV28 and TRBJ1-6, the full variable domain reads DVKVTQSSRYLVKRTGEKVFLECVQDMDHENMFWYRQDPGLGLRLIYFSYDVKMKEKGDIPEGYSVSREKKERFSLILESASTNQTSMYLCASSFNNSPLHFGNGTRLTVT.

The chain links TRBV9 to TRBJ2-5; 11 nucleotides line up with TRBD2. J lost 4 bases, V lost 4 bases, and 3 bases had no gene match. The germline V gene encodes CDR1 SGDLS and CDR2 YYNGEE. The CDR3 runs to 14 residues. CDR3 sequence: CASSLAGGGETQYF. The DNA for the CDR3 is TGTGCCAGCAGCTTAGCGGGAGGGGGAGAGACCCAGTACTTC.

V gene TRBV18 combines with J gene TRBJ1-2; D call uncertain. Germline CDR1 is KGHSH and CDR2 is LQKENI. This CDR3 region has 15 residues. V was pared by 6 bases and J by 4 bases, with 18 bases between. CDR3 loop: CASSPFWEGSYGYTF. CDR3 DNA sequence: TGTGCCAGCTCCCCTTTCTGGGAGGGATCCTATGGCTACACCTTC.

The chain recombines TRBV6-5 with TRBJ2-5; maybe TRBD1 (8 bases). Trimming removed 7 bases from V and 5 bases from J, with 17 bases in between. The CDR3 extends over 14 amino acids. Germline loops: CDR1 MNHEY, CDR2 SVGAGI. The CDR3: CASKPDRGGETQYF. The CDR3 coding sequence is TGTGCCAGCAAACCCGACAGGGGAGGGGAGACCCAGTACTTC.

J is TRBJ1-2 and V is TRBV28, with D uncertain. From germline, CDR1 is MDHEN and CDR2 SYDVKM. Trimming left V 4 bases short and J 8 bases short, with 8 bases between. The CDR3 consists of 11 residues. The CDR3 DNA is TGTGCCAGCAGTTCCACTTGGGGCTACACCTTC. Translated: CASSSTWGYTF.

The chain couples TRBV7-9 to TRBJ1-5, with D unresolved. This CDR3 contains 13 residues. V was trimmed by 5 bases and J by 5 bases, leaving 10 bases between them. CDR1 is SEHNR, CDR2 FQNEAQ, per germline (reference sequence). Written as DNA, the CDR3 is TGTGCCAGCAGCCAGGCGGGTGATCAGCCCCAGCATTTT. This gives the protein CASSQAGDQPQHF.

This clone was recorded a few times. The chain couples TRBV19 to TRBJ1-5; the match to TRBD1 covers 10 bases. The ends lost 6 bases at V and 4 bases at J; junction bases unmatched: 6. The CDR3 spans 15 residues. Germline CDR1 LNHDA, CDR2 SQIVND (reference sequence). CDR3 residues: CASSRDRGSNQPQHF. CDR3 in DNA: TGTGCCAGTAGCCGGGACAGGGGTTCAAATCAGCCCCAGCATTTT.